The clone carrying this T cell receptor beta chain was seen once. The antigen remains unidentified. A read error may explain this, as a much larger clone is one base away. The sample has other DNA sequences that encode this CDR3 too. The data derive from a study of OX40 agonist ivuxolimab in advanced cancers. Study-level background: Patients were treated with intravenous ivuxolimab, dosed at 0.01 to 10 mg/kg and infused every 2 weeks. Partial response was recorded in three patients: one hepatocellular carcinoma and two cutaneous melanoma cases. Under the entry rules, prior anti-PD-1, anti-PD-L1 or anti-CTLA-4 therapy was allowed, and less than 50% had some. Broader study findings: CD4+ and CD8+ blood T cells expanded clonally by week 6 at 0.1 to 3.0 mg/kg.

Profiling relied on immunoSEQ multiplex PCR, and the TCRdb table lists in-frame clones only, not all of them. The data hold around 13,000 clones, with 65% to 80% observed a single time. The CDR3 length is 15 residues. V was pared by 6 bases and J by 6 bases, with 12 bases of the junction left unmatched. Germline loops: CDR1 MNHEY, CDR2 SVGAGI. The TCR was taken from an adult with an advanced solid tumor such as melanoma, head and neck, liver or kidney cancer. Sequencing used CD4+ or CD8+ T cells sorted from blood, obtained in a trial of the OX40 agonist ivuxolimab. The chain links TRBV6-5 to TRBJ1-2; 8 bases line up with TRBD1. In DNA, the CDR3 is TGTGCCAGCAGAACTGACAGGGGAAAGGTCGATGGCTACACCTTC. Residues: CASRTDRGKVDGYTF.